The 28 T cell receptor beta chains below all came from one sample that was sequenced in a study of T cell responses to AZD1222 COVID-19 vaccine. Only in-frame clones appear in the TCRdb table, and some are missing; sequencing was by immunoSEQ multiplex PCR. The table includes roughly 140,000 clones, roughly 80% detected once. This specimen consisted of peripheral blood, obtained on day 0 of MenACWY control vaccination. These TCRs come from an adult in good health.

The rearrangement uses TRBV5-6 and TRBJ2-7; D gene uncertain. V was pared by 2 bases and J by 0 bases, with 9 bases between. CDR3 length: 14 amino acids. Germline-derived CDR1 and CDR2 are SGHDT and YYEEEE. CDR3 protein: CASSFGVSSYEQYV. The CDR3 nucleotides are TGTGCCAGCAGCTTTGGGGTTAGCTCCTACGAGCAGTACGTC.

This clone was counted a few times. The CDR3 nucleotides are TGTGCCAGCAGCCAAGATGGAGCAACTAATGAAAAACTGTTTTTT. Translating it yields CASSQDGATNEKLFF. This chain joins TRBV3-1 (or the pseudogene TRBV3-2) and TRBJ1-4, with unresolved D. The CDR3 has 15 amino acids. Trimming removed 0 bases at V and 0 bases at J, with 5 bases between. CDR1 is LGHDT, CDR2 YNNKEL, per germline (reference sequence).

The chain links TRBV19 to TRBJ1-1; 8 bases map to TRBD1. The germline gives CDR1 LNHDA, CDR2 SQIVND (reference sequence). This CDR3 has 17 amino acids. Unmatched junction bases numbered 7, after V lost 0 bases and J lost 1 base. DNA for the CDR3: TGTGCCAGTAGTATAGACGACAGGGGCCGATCGAACACTGAAGCTTTCTTT. It is translated as CASSIDDRGRSNTEAFF.

This clone appeared a single time. CDR3 nucleotide sequence: TGTGCCAGTAGTATAGGAGGGGGGAACTATGGCTACACCTTC. Its translation: CASSIGGGNYGYTF. The chain joins TRBV19 to TRBJ1-2, with D perhaps TRBD1 (6 bases). CDR3 length: 14 residues. The germline CDR1 and CDR2 sequences are LNHDA and SQIVND (reference sequence). The V and J ends lost 1 base and 2 bases respectively, with 8 bases between them.

The chain links TRBV5-6 to TRBJ1-2; D perhaps matches TRBD1 (5 bases). The CDR3 runs 14 residues. Germline V gene sequence: CDR1 SGHDT, CDR2 YYEEEE. With 2 bases removed from V and 7 bases from J, the gap between germline ends came to 15 bases. Here the CDR3 reads CASSFGTDLTGYTF. CDR3 DNA: TGTGCCAGCAGCTTCGGGACGGATTTAACTGGCTACACCTTC.

Only a few counts were recorded for this clone. The CDR3 region is CASSLATALSGNTIYF. CDR3 in DNA: TGTGCCAGCAGCTTGGCTACAGCTCTCTCTGGAAACACCATATATTTT. V usage is TRBV7-6 and J usage is TRBJ1-3; D is ambiguous. V shed 3 bases and J shed 0 bases, with 12 bases lying between them. Germline values: CDR1 SGHVS, CDR2 FNYEAQ. CDR3 size: 16 residues. Based on the CDR3 plus reference TRBV7-6 and TRBJ1-3, the full variable domain is GAGVSQSPRYKVTKRGQDVALRCDPISGHVSLYWYRQALGQGPEFLTYFNYEAQQDKSGLPNDRFSAERPEGSISTLTIQRTEQRDSAMYRCASSLATALSGNTIYFGEGSWLTVV.

The CDR3 region is CSVSPWQGRETQYF. CDR3 nucleotide sequence: TGCAGCGTTTCCCCCTGGCAGGGAAGGGAGACCCAGTACTTC. The chain couples TRBV29-1 to TRBJ2-5; D is perhaps TRBD1 (5 bases). Germline CDR1 reads SQVTM; CDR2 reads ANQGSEA. The CDR3 covers 14 residues. Trimming removed 5 bases at V and 5 bases at J, with 18 bases between.

Worth noting for this clone: The sample contains more than one DNA sequence encoding this CDR3. The V and J genes are TRBV7-2 and TRBJ1-5; D is undetermined. Trimming shortened V by 3 bases and J by 6 bases, and 6 bases separated the two germline ends. This CDR3 is built from 12 residues. The germline CDR1 and CDR2 sequences are SGHTA and FQGNSA. CDR3 sequence: CASSLMGQPQHF. CDR3 bases: TGTGCCAGCAGCTTGATGGGTCAGCCCCAGCATTTT.

The chain combines TRBV27 with TRBJ2-5; perhaps TRBD2 as D (7 bases). From germline, CDR1 is MNHEY and CDR2 SMNVEV (reference sequence). V was shortened by 3 bases and J by 9 bases, with 11 bases between the two germline ends. There are 12 residues in the CDR3. The chain's CDR3 is CASSLRGGAQYF. DNA for the CDR3: TGTGCCAGCAGTTTGAGGGGGGGGGCCCAGTACTTC.

V usage is TRBV5-1 and J usage is TRBJ1-1; weak D call: TRBD1 (5 bases). There are 15 residues in the CDR3. V gave up 4 bases and J gave up 3 bases, with 16 bases separating them. The germline CDR1 and CDR2 sequences are SGHRS and YFSETQ. This chain's CDR3 is CASSPSPRGDTEAFF. The CDR3 DNA sequence: TGCGCCAGCAGCCCCTCTCCTAGAGGGGACACTGAAGCTTTCTTT.

The chain joins TRBV4-2 to TRBJ2-3; D gene uncertain. V lost 0 bases and J 4 bases, leaving 11 bases between the germline ends. This CDR3 has 15 residues. Germline V gene lookup returns CDR1 LGHNA and CDR2 YNFKEQ. CDR3 in amino acids: CASSQDGINADTQYF. For the CDR3, the DNA is TGTGCCAGCAGCCAAGATGGGATCAACGCAGATACGCAGTATTTT.

V is TRBV11-2 and J is TRBJ2-1; 8 bases are a match to TRBD2. Losses at the gene ends were 3 bases for V and 10 bases for J; bases not matched to a gene: 11. Germline V lookup: CDR1 SGHAT, CDR2 FQNNGV. This CDR3 spans 15 amino acids. The CDR3 sequence is CASSLSRGGLREQFF. DNA of the CDR3: TGTGCCAGCAGCTTGTCCCGGGGGGGCCTCAGGGAGCAGTTCTTC. Supplemented by reference TRBV11-2 and TRBJ2-1, the full variable domain reads EAGVAQSPRYKIIEKRQSVAFWCNPISGHATLYWYQQILGQGPKLLIQFQNNGVVDDSQLPKDRFSAERLKGVDSTLKIQPAKLEDSAVYLCASSLSRGGLREQFFGPGTRLTVL.

The V gene is TRBV19, the J gene TRBJ2-3; D is unclear. The CDR3 is 14 residues long. Deletions cut 5 bases from V and 2 bases from J, with 11 bases between. Germline V lookup: CDR1 LNHDA, CDR2 SQIVND (reference sequence). The CDR3 reads CASSSAGDTDTQYF. CDR3 nucleotide sequence: TGTGCCAGTAGTTCGGCAGGAGACACAGATACGCAGTATTTT.

The chain combines TRBV5-5 with TRBJ2-4; perhaps D is TRBD1 or TRBD2 (6 bases each). Germline loops: CDR1 SGHKS, CDR2 YYEKEE (reference sequence). V shed 2 bases and J shed 2 bases, with 14 bases lying between them. This CDR3 spans 16 amino acids. CDR3 coding DNA: TGTGCCAGCAGCTTAAGGGGGGCTTTTTCCAAAAACATTCAGTACTTC. Residues: CASSLRGAFSKNIQYF.

The V call is TRBV19, the J call TRBJ1-2, with a tentative D call TRBD1 (5 bases). Trimming removed 0 bases at V and 6 bases at J, with 8 bases between. The germline gives CDR1 LNHDA, CDR2 SQIVND (reference sequence). This CDR3 comprises 13 residues. The CDR3 here is CASSIEGVNGYTF. The CDR3 DNA follows: TGTGCCAGTAGTATAGAGGGGGTGAATGGCTACACCTTC. Looking up the rest from reference TRBV19 and TRBJ1-2 gives the full variable domain: DGGITQSPKYLFRKEGQNVTLSCEQNLNHDAMYWYRQDPGQGLRLIYYSQIVNDFQKGDIAEGYSVSREKKESFPLTVTSAQKNPTAFYLCASSIEGVNGYTFGSGTRLTVV.

V is TRBV6-5 and J is TRBJ1-4, with D unresolved. V was trimmed by 5 bases and J by 8 bases, leaving 15 bases between them. The CDR3 runs to 14 residues. Germline V gene data show CDR1 as MNHEY and CDR2 as SVGAGI. The CDR3 region has the DNA TGTGCCAGCAGTCTCGGTGGGATCCGGGAAAAACTGTTTTTT. This encodes CASSLGGIREKLFF.

A few counts support this clone. The J gene is TRBJ2-3, the V gene TRBV27, with unresolved D. Germline V CDR1 and CDR2: MNHEY, SMNVEV (reference sequence). Deletions cut 6 bases from V and 10 bases from J, with 14 bases between. The CDR3 totals 12 residues. CDR3 bases: TGTGCCAGCAGAACCGGGTCATGGGCGCAGTATTTT. This sequence encodes CASRTGSWAQYF.

This clone was picked up one time. Other DNA sequences within the sample encode an identical CDR3. J is TRBJ1-5 and V is TRBV27, with a tentative D call TRBD1 (5 bases). Trimming left V 5 bases short and J 5 bases short, with 10 bases between. This CDR3 is built from 13 residues. CDR1 and CDR2 from the germline V gene are MNHEY and SMNVEV (reference sequence). The CDR3 region is CASSQRGDQPQHF. The CDR3 DNA sequence: TGTGCCAGCAGTCAGCGGGGGGATCAGCCCCAGCATTTT.

This chain joins TRBV2 and TRBJ2-7; TRBD2 matches at 9 bases. This CDR3 region has 16 residues. Germline loops: CDR1 SNHLY, CDR2 FYNNEI. Germline trimming cut 5 bases from V and 6 bases from J; bases unmatched to any gene: 14. CDR3 DNA: TGTGCCAGCAGTCCTTTGGGGCGGGGGGGCTCAGGCGAGCAGTACGTC. Translation gives CASSPLGRGGSGEQYV.

This clone was picked up one time. The chain is built from TRBV19 and TRBJ1-4, with D tentatively TRBD1 (6 bases). Germline V CDR1 and CDR2: LNHDA, SQIVND (reference sequence). V lost 7 bases to trimming and J lost 3 bases, with 18 bases between them. The CDR3 has 16 amino acids. The CDR3 loop reads CASTPRWGGSNEKLFF. For the CDR3, the DNA is TGTGCCAGTACCCCCCGGTGGGGGGGCTCTAATGAAAAACTGTTTTTT.

The chain joins TRBV5-6 to TRBJ2-7, with TRBD2 identical over 7 bases. Germline CDR1 reads SGHDT; CDR2 reads YYEEEE. CDR3 length equals 14 residues. J was trimmed by 0 bases and V by 0 bases; bases with no gene match: 0. CDR3 protein: CASSLGTSSYEQYV. The DNA for the CDR3 is TGTGCCAGCAGCTTGGGGACTAGCTCCTACGAGCAGTACGTC.

J is TRBJ2-1 and V is TRBV7-9; possibly TRBD1 for D (6 bases). This CDR3 comprises 18 residues. Germline V CDR1 and CDR2: SEHNR, FQNEAQ (reference sequence). Trimming shortened V by 0 bases and J by 2 bases, and 17 bases separated the two germline ends. This CDR3 is CASSLATRGQPPYNEQFF. The DNA of the CDR3 is TGTGCCAGCAGCTTAGCCACTCGAGGACAGCCCCCCTACAATGAGCAGTTCTTC.

This chain links TRBV5-4 with TRBJ2-6; D unresolved. This CDR3 spans 12 amino acids. Germline values: CDR1 SGHNT, CDR2 YYREEE (reference sequence). With 5 bases removed from V and 2 bases from J, the gap between germline ends came to 2 bases. CDR3 region: CASSPGANVLTF. In DNA, the CDR3 is TGTGCCAGCAGTCCTGGGGCCAACGTCCTGACTTTC.

This clone was detected once. V and J are TRBV5-4 and TRBJ1-1, with D maybe TRBD1 (6 bases). Germline CDR1 and CDR2: SGHNT and YYREEE (reference sequence). V gave up 0 bases and J gave up 5 bases, with 11 bases separating them. The CDR3 runs to 14 residues. The CDR3 sequence: CASSLGGRGTEAFF. CDR3 DNA sequence: TGTGCCAGCAGCTTGGGCGGGAGGGGGACTGAAGCTTTCTTT. The full variable domain, its missing parts supplied by reference TRBV5-4 and TRBJ1-1, is ETGVTQSPTHLIKTRGQQVTLRCSSQSGHNTVSWYQQALGQGPQFIFQYYREEENGRGNFPPRFSGLQFPNYSSELNVNALELDDSALYLCASSLGGRGTEAFFGQGTRLTVV.

This chain connects TRBV5-6 to TRBJ2-5, with a tentative D call TRBD2 (5 bases). This CDR3 is built from 13 residues. Germline CDR1 reads SGHDT; CDR2 reads YYEEEE. V lost 2 bases and J lost 4, with 9 bases in between. CDR3 residues: CASSFLRGETQYF. In DNA form, the CDR3 reads TGTGCCAGCAGCTTTCTTCGGGGAGAGACCCAGTACTTC.

V gene TRBV9 combines with J gene TRBJ2-2; D gene unclear. CDR1 is SGDLS, CDR2 YYNGEE, per germline. The CDR3 loop spans 12 amino acids. The germline V and J ends were trimmed by 4 bases and 5 bases, with 6 bases remaining between them. The CDR3 DNA follows: TGTGCCAGCAGCCCTAATACCGGGGAGCTGTTTTTT. Translating it yields CASSPNTGELFF.

The chain links TRBV15 to TRBJ1-6, with D possibly TRBD1 on 5 matching bases. V dropped 0 bases and J dropped 7 bases, with 10 bases sitting between them. This CDR3 contains 15 residues. CDR1 LNHNV and CDR2 YYDKDF come from the germline V gene (reference sequence). CDR3 residues: CATSRDGGYNSPLHF. The DNA of the CDR3 is TGTGCCACCAGCAGAGATGGGGGTTACAATTCACCCCTCCACTTT. The entire variable domain, with the rest obtained from reference TRBV15 and TRBJ1-6, is as follows: DAMVIQNPRYQVTQFGKPVTLSCSQTLNHNVMYWYQQKSSQAPKLLFHYYDKDFNNEADTPDNFQSRRPNTSFCFLDIRSPGLGDTAMYLCATSRDGGYNSPLHFGNGTRLTVT.

V and J are TRBV3-1 (or the pseudogene TRBV3-2) and TRBJ1-1, with a possible D match to TRBD1 (6 bases). From germline, CDR1 is LGHDT and CDR2 YNNKEL (reference sequence). The CDR3 has 13 amino acids. The V end lost 4 bases, the J end lost 5 bases, and 11 bases lay between the germline ends. CDR3 nucleotides: TGTGCCAGCAGCCTCCCGGGGACAACTGAAGCTTTCTTT. The encoded protein is CASSLPGTTEAFF.